The 19 T cell receptor beta chains listed next were all sequenced from one sample in a study of blood T cell repertoires in COVID-19. The data were produced by immunoSEQ multiplex PCR, yet TCRdb's version contains in-frame clones alone and is incomplete. The sample lists around 200,000 clones; more than 70% were seen once. Specimen: peripheral blood. These receptors all stem from a man aged 35-49 years with active or convalescent COVID-19.

The CDR3 DNA sequence: TGTGCCAGCAGCTTAGATAACGGGGGAAGCTATGGCTACACCTTC. Amino acid sequence: CASSLDNGGSYGYTF. This chain connects TRBV11-2 to TRBJ1-2; TRBD1 is a possible D gene (5 bases). The CDR3 has 15 amino acids. Germline V CDR1 and CDR2: SGHAT, FQNNGV. Trimming cost V 0 bases and J 4 bases, with 12 bases left between them.

The genes are TRBV12-5 and TRBJ2-3, with 8 nucleotides matching TRBD2. The CDR3 has 16 residues. The ends lost 5 bases at V and 0 bases at J; junction bases unmatched: 7. Germline CDR1 is LGHNT and CDR2 is FRNRAP. CDR3 nucleotide sequence: TGTGCTAGTGGTCCCAGGACTAGCTCTAGCACAGATACGCAGTATTTT. It specifies CASGPRTSSSTDTQYF.

The J gene is TRBJ2-5, the V gene TRBV4-1; weak D call: TRBD1 (5 bases). The CDR3 spans 15 residues. V was shortened by 2 bases and J by 1 base, with 11 bases between the two germline ends. Germline loops: CDR1 MGHRA, CDR2 YSYEKL. This chain's CDR3 is CASSQRGSFQETQYF. The CDR3 nucleotides read TGCGCCAGCAGCCAAAGGGGCAGCTTCCAAGAGACCCAGTACTTC.

The chain joins TRBV3-1 (or the pseudogene TRBV3-2) to TRBJ1-2; D is possibly TRBD1 (6 bases). The V end was cut by 4 bases, the J end by 5 bases, with 14 bases between. Germline-derived CDR1 and CDR2 are LGHDT and YNNKEL (reference sequence). The CDR3 sequence is 14 residues long. The CDR3 loop reads CASSPNHQGYGYTF. The CDR3 DNA reads as TGTGCCAGCAGCCCTAACCATCAGGGGTATGGCTACACCTTC.

This clone is a singleton in its sample. The gene calls are TRBV15 and TRBJ1-2, with 8 bases that match TRBD1. The CDR3 spans 17 residues. Germline V gene sequence: CDR1 LNHNV, CDR2 YYDKDF (reference sequence). V lost 0 bases and J lost 3; bases outside the gene matches: 9. DNA for the CDR3: TGTGCCACCAGCAGAGATTTTGGACAGGGATATGACTATGGCTACACCTTC. Translating it yields CATSRDFGQGYDYGYTF.

This clone was detected only a few times. The chain couples TRBV5-1 to TRBJ1-2; 9 bases align to TRBD1. The CDR3 contains 15 residues. From germline, CDR1 is SGHRS and CDR2 YFSETQ. J gave up 6 bases and V 1 base, and 7 bases lay outside the gene matches. CDR3 protein: CASSLTGTGRDGYTF. In nucleotides, the CDR3 is TGCGCCAGCAGCTTGACCGGGACAGGGAGAGATGGCTACACCTTC.

This clone was observed once. The chain joins TRBV2 to TRBJ1-5; 9 bases line up with TRBD1. The V gene's germline CDR1 is SNHLY and CDR2 FYNNEI. The CDR3 sequence is 15 residues long. Trimming cost V 6 bases and J 5 bases; bases outside gene matches: 8. In nucleotides, the CDR3 is TGTGCCAGCAGGATGGGGGGACAGGGACATCAGCCCCAGCATTTT. This codes for CASRMGGQGHQPQHF.

The genes are TRBV27 and TRBJ2-2, with a possible D match to TRBD1 (6 bases). The CDR3 extends over 16 amino acids. With 2 bases removed from V and 5 bases from J, the gap between germline ends came to 15 bases. Germline CDR1 MNHEY, CDR2 SMNVEV (reference sequence). CDR3 in amino acids: CASSLVGTHVTGELFF. CDR3 nucleotides: TGTGCCAGCAGTTTAGTCGGGACACATGTGACCGGGGAGCTGTTTTTT.

The V gene is TRBV6-1, the J gene TRBJ1-1; 7 bases are a match to TRBD1. Germline V gene data show CDR1 as MNHNS and CDR2 as SASEGT. The CDR3 is 14 residues long. J gave up 6 bases and V 3 bases, and 7 bases lay outside the gene matches. CDR3 coding DNA: TGTGCCAGCAGTGATAAACGGACAGGCCCTGAAGCTTTCTTT. This translates into CASSDKRTGPEAFF.

This chain links TRBV6-5 with TRBJ2-3, with D possibly matching TRBD2 (6 bases). Germline CDR1 and CDR2: MNHEY and SVGAGI. Trimming left V 0 bases short and J 2 bases short, with 12 bases between. The CDR3 runs 16 residues. As DNA, the CDR3 is TGTGCCAGCAGTTACTCAGGGAGGTTATCCACAGATACGCAGTATTTT. Translating it yields CASSYSGRLSTDTQYF.

The chain couples TRBV12-5 to TRBJ2-4; D is unresolved. This CDR3 spans 12 amino acids. Germline values: CDR1 LGHNT, CDR2 FRNRAP. V was cut by 0 bases and J by 7 bases, with 4 bases left in between. The CDR3 reads CASGLVPNIQYF. The DNA of the CDR3 is TGTGCTAGTGGTTTGGTCCCGAACATTCAGTACTTC.

The chain combines TRBV20-1 with TRBJ2-5, with unresolved D. The CDR3 spans 11 residues. The germline CDR1 and CDR2 sequences are DFQATT and SNEGSKA (reference sequence). V was cut by 6 bases and J by 4 bases, with 9 bases left in between. The DNA for the CDR3 is TGCAGTGCCCCCCGCGGAGAGACCCAGTACTTC. Residues: CSAPRGETQYF.

The chain employs TRBV18 and TRBJ2-7; 13 nucleotides align to TRBD2. J was trimmed by 5 bases and V by 2 bases; bases with no gene match: 3. Germline lookup yields CDR1 KGHSH and CDR2 LQKENI. The CDR3 totals 15 residues. The CDR3 here is CASSPGTSGVNEQYF. The DNA for the CDR3 is TGTGCCAGCTCACCAGGGACTAGCGGGGTGAACGAGCAGTACTTC.

The chain links TRBV5-1 to TRBJ1-1, with D tentatively TRBD1 (6 bases). CDR3 length equals 13 residues. The germline V gene encodes CDR1 SGHRS and CDR2 YFSETQ. The ends were cut back, 3 bases at V and 3 bases at J, with 9 bases in the middle. This CDR3 is CASSSDRYTEAFF. The CDR3 DNA follows: TGCGCCAGCAGCTCCGACAGGTACACTGAAGCTTTCTTT.

The chain uses TRBV30 and TRBJ1-2, with 10 bases aligning to TRBD1. The germline CDR1 and CDR2 sequences are GTSNPN and SVGIG (reference sequence). With 8 bases clipped from V and 5 bases from J, the junction kept 14 bases outside the gene matches. CDR3 length equals 15 residues. CDR3 DNA: TGTGCCCGGACAGGGACAGGGGACACGTTTTATGGCTACACCTTC. Its protein is CARTGTGDTFYGYTF.

This chain joins TRBV18 and TRBJ1-1; the match to TRBD1 covers 11 bases. V lost 5 bases and J lost 6; bases outside the gene matches: 8. Germline V gives CDR1 KGHSH, CDR2 LQKENI. The CDR3 is made up of 15 amino acids. This chain's CDR3 is CASSTGTGGLPEAFF. The CDR3 DNA sequence: TGTGCCAGCTCAACAGGGACAGGGGGTTTGCCTGAAGCTTTCTTT.

The chain combines TRBV6-1 with TRBJ2-7; 15 bases line up with TRBD2. Germline V gene lookup returns CDR1 MNHNS and CDR2 SASEGT. The CDR3 loop spans 16 amino acids. Trimming removed 4 bases from V and 4 bases from J; junction bases left unmatched: 5. The CDR3 is CASSGVGTSGGYEQYF. Written as DNA, the CDR3 is TGTGCCAGCAGTGGAGTGGGGACTAGCGGGGGGTACGAGCAGTACTTC.

A single count supports this clone. The chain joins TRBV2 to TRBJ1-4; the match to TRBD1 covers 9 bases. With 8 bases clipped from V and 7 bases from J, the junction kept 17 bases outside the gene matches. The CDR3 extends over 17 amino acids. Germline V gene data show CDR1 as SNHLY and CDR2 as FYNNEI. This chain's CDR3 is CASQPGQGNIGGEKLFF. DNA for the CDR3: TGTGCCAGCCAACCGGGACAGGGTAATATAGGTGGTGAAAAACTGTTTTTT.

This clone was recorded once. The CDR3 nucleotides read TGTGCCAGCAGCTTGGAGACCGGTAGCACCGACGAGCAGTACTTC. Protein product: CASSLETGSTDEQYF. The chain has TRBV5-6 and TRBJ2-7; D unresolved. The germline V gene encodes CDR1 SGHDT and CDR2 YYEEEE. V was pared by 0 bases and J by 5 bases, with 15 bases between. The CDR3 has 15 amino acids.